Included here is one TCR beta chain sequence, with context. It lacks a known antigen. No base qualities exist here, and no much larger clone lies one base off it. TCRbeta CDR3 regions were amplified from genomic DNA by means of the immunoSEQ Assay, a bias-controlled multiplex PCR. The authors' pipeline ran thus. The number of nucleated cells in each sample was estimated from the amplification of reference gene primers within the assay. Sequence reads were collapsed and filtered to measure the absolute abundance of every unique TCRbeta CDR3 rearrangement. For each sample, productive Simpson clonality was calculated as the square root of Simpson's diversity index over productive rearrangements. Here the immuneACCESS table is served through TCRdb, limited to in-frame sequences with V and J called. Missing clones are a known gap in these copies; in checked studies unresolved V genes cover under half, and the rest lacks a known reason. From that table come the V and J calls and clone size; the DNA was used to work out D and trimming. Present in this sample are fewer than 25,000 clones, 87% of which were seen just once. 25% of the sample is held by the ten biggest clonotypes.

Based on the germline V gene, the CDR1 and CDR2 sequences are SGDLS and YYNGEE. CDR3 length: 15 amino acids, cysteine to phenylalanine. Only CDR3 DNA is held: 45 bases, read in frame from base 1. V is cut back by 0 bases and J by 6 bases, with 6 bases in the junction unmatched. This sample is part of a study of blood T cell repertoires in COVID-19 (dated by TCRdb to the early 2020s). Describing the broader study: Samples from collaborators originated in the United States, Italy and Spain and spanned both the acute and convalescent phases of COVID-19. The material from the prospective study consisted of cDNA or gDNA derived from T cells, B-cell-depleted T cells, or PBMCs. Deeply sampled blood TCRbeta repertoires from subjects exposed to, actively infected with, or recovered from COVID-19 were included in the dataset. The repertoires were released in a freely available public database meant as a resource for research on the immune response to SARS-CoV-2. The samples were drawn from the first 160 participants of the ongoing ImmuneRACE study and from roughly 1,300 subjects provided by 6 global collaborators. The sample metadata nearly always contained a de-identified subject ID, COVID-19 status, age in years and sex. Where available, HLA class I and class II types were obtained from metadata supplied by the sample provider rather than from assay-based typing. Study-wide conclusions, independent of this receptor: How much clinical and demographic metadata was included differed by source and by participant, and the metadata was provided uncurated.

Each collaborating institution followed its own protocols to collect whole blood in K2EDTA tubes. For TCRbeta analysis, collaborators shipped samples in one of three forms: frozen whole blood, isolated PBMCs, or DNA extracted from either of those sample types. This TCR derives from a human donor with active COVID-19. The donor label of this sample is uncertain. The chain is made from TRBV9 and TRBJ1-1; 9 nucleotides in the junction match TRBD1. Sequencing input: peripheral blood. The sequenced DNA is TGTGCCAGCAGCGTAGCTGGGACAGGGTACGCTGAAGCTTTCTTT. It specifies CASSVAGTGYAEAFF.